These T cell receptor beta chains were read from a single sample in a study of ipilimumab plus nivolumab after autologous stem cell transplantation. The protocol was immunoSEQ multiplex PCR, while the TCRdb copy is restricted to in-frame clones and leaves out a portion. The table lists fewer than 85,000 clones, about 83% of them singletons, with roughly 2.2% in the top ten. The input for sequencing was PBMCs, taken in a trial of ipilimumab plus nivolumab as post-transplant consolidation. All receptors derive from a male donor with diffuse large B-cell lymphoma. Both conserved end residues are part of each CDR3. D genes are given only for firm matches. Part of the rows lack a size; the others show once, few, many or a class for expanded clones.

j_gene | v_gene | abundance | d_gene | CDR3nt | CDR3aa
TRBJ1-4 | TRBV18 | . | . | TGTGCCAGCTCAGACGGGGGACGGGAAAAACTGTTTTTT | CASSDGGREKLFF
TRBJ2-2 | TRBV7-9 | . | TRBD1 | TGTGCCAGCAGCCGTTGGACAGGGGGCCACACCGGGGAGCTGTTTTTT | CASSRWTGGHTGELFF
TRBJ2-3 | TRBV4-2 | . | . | TGTGCCAGCAGCCAAGGAGACCGTGGGAGCACAGATACGCAGTATTTT | CASSQGDRGSTDTQYF
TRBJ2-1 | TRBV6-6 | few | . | TGTGCCAGCAATTCGCGGGGCCCCAATTGGGAGCAGTTCTTC | CASNSRGPNWEQFF
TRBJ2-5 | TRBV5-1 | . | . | TGCGCCAGCAGCCGGAGGGAATTGAGCCCCCGTGAGACCCAGTACTTC | CASSRRELSPRETQYF
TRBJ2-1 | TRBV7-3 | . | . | TGTGCCAGCAGCTTAAATCCGAGCTCCTACAATGAGCAGTTCTTC | CASSLNPSSYNEQFF
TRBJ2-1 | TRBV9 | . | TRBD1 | TGTGCCAGCAGCCCCCGGACAGGTAACAATGAGCAGTTCTTC | CASSPRTGNNEQFF
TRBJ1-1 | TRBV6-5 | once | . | TGTGCCAGCAGTTACTCGTATTCGAGCATGAACACTGAAGCTTTCTTT | CASSYSYSSMNTEAFF
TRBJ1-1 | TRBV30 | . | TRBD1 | TGTGCCTGGACCGGACAGGTCAAAGCTTTCTTT | CAWTGQVKAFF
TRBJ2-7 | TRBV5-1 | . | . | TGCGCCAGCAGCTTGGACGGCTACCTCTACGAGCAGTACTTC | CASSLDGYLYEQYF
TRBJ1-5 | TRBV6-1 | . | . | TGTGCCAGCAGTGAAGCTATTCCTACAGGGAATAGTCTGCATTTT | CASSEAIPTGNSLHF
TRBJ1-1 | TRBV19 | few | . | TGTGCCAGTAGTATTCCGACAGGATCGAACACTGAAGCTTTCTTT | CASSIPTGSNTEAFF
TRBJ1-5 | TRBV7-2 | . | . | TGTGCCAGCAGCGCACAGGGTCCCACGGGGCAGCCCCAGCATTTT | CASSAQGPTGQPQHF
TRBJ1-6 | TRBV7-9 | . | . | TGTGCCAGCAGCTTAGGAGTCTCGGATTCACCCCTCCACTTT | CASSLGVSDSPLHF
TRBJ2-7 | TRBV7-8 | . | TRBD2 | TGTGCCAGCAGCCCAGCGGGGACCCTCTCCTACGAGCAGTACTTC | CASSPAGTLSYEQYF
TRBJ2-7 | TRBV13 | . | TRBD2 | TGTGCCAGCAGCCTAAGGGTCCGGGGGGGGCCCTACGAGCAGTACTTC | CASSLRVRGGPYEQYF
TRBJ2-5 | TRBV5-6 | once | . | TGTGCCAGCAGCTTTCAAGGCCAGGAGACCCAGTACTTC | CASSFQGQETQYF
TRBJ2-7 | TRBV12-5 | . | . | TGTGCTAGTAACGACTGGGGAAGGTCCTACGAGCAGTACTTC | CASNDWGRSYEQYF
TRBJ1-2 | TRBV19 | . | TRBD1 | TGTGCCAGTAGTTCCCAGGGACAGGGGGCCCGAGCTAACTATGGCTACACCTTC | CASSSQGQGARANYGYTF
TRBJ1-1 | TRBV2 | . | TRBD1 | TGTGCCAGCAGACGACAGGGGTCGAACACTGAAGCTTTCTTT | CASRRQGSNTEAFF
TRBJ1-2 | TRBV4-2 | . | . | TGTGCCAGCAGTCAATCACAGGGAAACTATGGCTACACCTTC | CASSQSQGNYGYTF
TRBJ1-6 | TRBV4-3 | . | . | TGCGCCAGCAGCCAAGGCGCCGCGAACTCCTATAATTCACCCCTCCACTTT | CASSQGAANSYNSPLHF
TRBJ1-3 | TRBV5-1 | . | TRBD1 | TGCGCCAGCAGCCCGGGACAGGGTATGAGCTCTGGAAACACCATATATTTT | CASSPGQGMSSGNTIYF
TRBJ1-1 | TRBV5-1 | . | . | TGCGCCAGCAGTTTTGCGGGGGGAACTGAAGCTTTCTTT | CASSFAGGTEAFF
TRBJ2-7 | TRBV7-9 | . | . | TGTGCCAGCAGCTACGGCGGCGAGCAGTACTTC | CASSYGGEQYF
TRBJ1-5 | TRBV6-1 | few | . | TGTGCCAGCAGTGAGGATAGCAGGCAATATAGCAATCAGCCCCAGCATTTT | CASSEDSRQYSNQPQHF
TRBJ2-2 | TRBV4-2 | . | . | TGTGCCAGCAGCCCTGGACCGAGAGGGGCCGGGGAGCTGTTTTTT | CASSPGPRGAGELFF
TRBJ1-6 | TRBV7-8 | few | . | TGTGCCAGCAGCTTTGCATCTAATTCACCCCTCCACTTT | CASSFASNSPLHF
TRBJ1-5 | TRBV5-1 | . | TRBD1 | TGCGCCAGCAGCGAAACCGCGACAGGGGACCAGCCCCAGCATTTT | CASSETATGDQPQHF
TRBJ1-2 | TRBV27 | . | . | TGTGCCAGCACCCGCCGATTCGGGGGAGGTGGCTACACCTTC | CASTRRFGGGGYTF
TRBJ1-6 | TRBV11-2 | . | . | TGTGCCAGCAGCATCCAGGGACTCCTAAGTAATTCACCCCTCCACTTT | CASSIQGLLSNSPLHF
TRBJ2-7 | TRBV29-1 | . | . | TGCAGCGTCGCTGACAGTCTCGACTCCTACGAGCAGTACTTC | CSVADSLDSYEQYF
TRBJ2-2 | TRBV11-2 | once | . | TGTGCCAGCAGCTTGGGTTGGGAGCTGTTTTTT | CASSLGWELFF
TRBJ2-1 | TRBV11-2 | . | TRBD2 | TGTGCCAGCAGACTAGGACTAGCAGGCAATGAGCAGTTCTTC | CASRLGLAGNEQFF
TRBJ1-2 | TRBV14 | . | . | TGTGCCAGCAGCCCGCTTATAAACGATGGCTACACCTTC | CASSPLINDGYTF
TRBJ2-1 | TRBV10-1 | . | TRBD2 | TGCGCCAGCAGTCTGTCTAGCGGGGGCCTACACAATGAGCAGTTCTTC | CASSLSSGGLHNEQFF
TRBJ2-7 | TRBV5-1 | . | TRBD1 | TGCGCCAGCAGCTTAGAGGGGGCAGGTGAGCAGTACTTC | CASSLEGAGEQYF
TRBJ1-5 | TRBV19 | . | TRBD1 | TGTGCCAGTACCCCCGTCCTACCGGGACAGGGATGGCAGCCCCAGCATTTT | CASTPVLPGQGWQPQHF
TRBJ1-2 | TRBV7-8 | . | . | TGTGCCAGCAGCTTGGGCAGGAGGGGGAGATCGGTTGGCTACACCTTC | CASSLGRRGRSVGYTF
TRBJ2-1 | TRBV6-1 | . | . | TGTGCCAGCAGCCCTCGCAATGAGCAGTTCTTC | CASSPRNEQFF
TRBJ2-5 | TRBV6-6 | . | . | TGTGCCAGCAGTAAGGACCCTCGGCAAGAGACCCAGTACTTC | CASSKDPRQETQYF
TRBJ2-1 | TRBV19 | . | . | TGTGCCAGTAGTATAGGCTCCCTCTTTCGAGGCGATGAGCAGTTCTTC | CASSIGSLFRGDEQFF
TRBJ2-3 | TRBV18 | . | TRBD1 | TGTGCCAGCACAGAACAGGGGGCCGGCACAGATACGCAGTATTTT | CASTEQGAGTDTQYF
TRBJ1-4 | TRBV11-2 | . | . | TGTGCCAGCAGCTCCTTGAGAGGGCTAGAAAAACTGTTTTTT | CASSSLRGLEKLFF
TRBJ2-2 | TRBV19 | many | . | TGTGCCAGTAGACCCCATGACACCGGGGAGCTGTTTTTT | CASRPHDTGELFF
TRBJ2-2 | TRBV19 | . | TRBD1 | TGTGCCAGTACAGGGGGCACGACTGACGGGGAGCTGTTTTTT | CASTGGTTDGELFF
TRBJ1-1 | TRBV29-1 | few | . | TGCAGCGTTTGGGATGAGGGTGAAGCTTTCTTT | CSVWDEGEAFF
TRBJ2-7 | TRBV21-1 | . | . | TGTGCCAGCACCCTACAGGGTTCCCACGAGCAGTACTTC | CASTLQGSHEQYF
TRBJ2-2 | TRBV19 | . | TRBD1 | TGTGCCAGTAACCCGGGACAGGGGACTTCGAACACCGGGGAGCTGTTTTTT | CASNPGQGTSNTGELFF
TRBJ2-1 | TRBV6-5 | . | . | TGTGCCAGCAGTTACTCCCTTGGGGCCAGGGATGAGCAGTTCTTC | CASSYSLGARDEQFF
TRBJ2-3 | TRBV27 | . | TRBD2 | TGTGCCAGCAGTCCCGGGGGGACAGATACGCAGTATTTT | CASSPGGTDTQYF